This T cell receptor (beta chain) was retrieved from a study of cytomegalovirus exposure and HLA in healthy donors. There are 16 residues in the CDR3. Germline V gene lookup returns CDR1 MNHEY and CDR2 SMNVEV (reference sequence). V was pared by 2 bases and J by 7 bases, with 17 bases between. 60 Vbeta and 13 Jbeta primers were used in PCR. Data came from immunoSEQ multiplex PCR; TCRdb stores just in-frame clones and leaves some out. The data show approximately 200,000 clones, 70% to 80% seen once. There are a few counts of this clone. This receptor was identified in a girl between 10 and 17 years old in good health and CMV-seropositive. V gene TRBV27 combines with J gene TRBJ1-4, with a weak D call TRBD1 (5 bases). The specimen sequenced was PBMCs. Written as DNA, the CDR3 is TGTGCCAGCAGTTTAGGCGTAGGGGAGGTTCGTGAAAAACTGTTTTTT. Its translation: CASSLGVGEVREKLFF. The whole variable domain, filled in from reference TRBV27 and TRBJ1-4, reads EAQVTQNPRYLITVTGKKLTVTCSQNMNHEYMSWYRQDPGLGLRQIYYSMNVEVTDKGDVPEGYKVSRKEKRNFPLILESPSPNQTSLYFCASSLGVGEVREKLFFGSGTQLSVL.